Each of the 23 T cell receptor beta chains below was sequenced from the same sample in a study of blood T cells in healthy people across ages. Primed by a sample-barcoded 5' primer and a J-beta primer mix, a second PCR proceeded for 7 to 11 cycles. One entry per CDR3 protein results from TCRdb running MiXCR on the 5' RACE reads. The table shows approximately 810,000 distinct CDR3 sequences, with around 36% occurring only once. Sequenced material: blood. These receptors originate from a young man in good health.

At least ten counts were recorded for this clonotype. The rearrangement uses TRBV4-1 and TRBJ1-2; D might be TRBD1 (6 bases). This CDR3 has 15 residues. Germline CDR1 MGHRA, CDR2 YSYEKL. The V end was cut by 7 bases, the J end by 4 bases, with 19 bases between. In DNA, the CDR3 is TGCGCCAGCAAATTTGGCCCGGGGGCGACCTATGGCTACACCTTC. Translating it yields CASKFGPGATYGYTF.

V gene TRBV4-2 combines with J gene TRBJ2-1; D is unclear. The CDR3 is 16 amino acids. V dropped 6 bases and J dropped 1 base, with 16 bases sitting between them. Germline V lookup: CDR1 LGHNA, CDR2 YNFKEQ. The CDR3: CASRVVDMVSYNEQFF. CDR3 bases: TGTGCCAGCAGGGTGGTGGATATGGTGTCCTACAATGAGCAGTTCTTC.

This clonotype appeared many times. V gene TRBV7-2 combines with J gene TRBJ1-6; D gene ambiguous. V was shortened by 2 bases and J by 9 bases, with 5 bases between the two germline ends. The germline CDR1 and CDR2 sequences are SGHTA and FQGNSA. This CDR3 comprises 12 residues. DNA of the CDR3: TGTGCCAGCAGCTTACTCGGTTCACCCCTCCACTTT. Amino acid sequence: CASSLLGSPLHF.

This rearrangement joins TRBV24-1 to TRBJ2-1, with D unclear. Deletions cut 3 bases from V and 8 bases from J, with 10 bases between. CDR1 and CDR2 (germline): KGHDR, SFDVKD. The CDR3 length is 13 residues. The CDR3 protein is CATSDLSPHEQFF. The CDR3 bases are TGTGCCACCAGTGATCTTAGCCCTCATGAGCAGTTCTTC.

For this clonotype: Possible read error: a much larger clone is one base away. CDR3 DNA sequence: TGTGCCAGCGGCTCACGGACAGGACCTAGCACAGATACGCAGTATTTT. This translates into CASGSRTGPSTDTQYF. The chain couples TRBV7-2 to TRBJ2-3; TRBD1 matches 7 bases. CDR1 is SGHTA, CDR2 FQGNSA, per germline. This CDR3 has 16 amino acids. V shed 8 bases and J 0 bases; nucleotides not matched to a gene: 11.

The chain joins TRBV20-1 to TRBJ2-4, with 8 bases that match TRBD2. Gene TRBJ2-5 matches the end of the DNA better, so the J call may be wrong. Germline values: CDR1 DFQATT, CDR2 SNEGSKA (reference sequence). CDR3 size: 15 residues. The CDR3 nucleotides read TGCAGTGCTAGACAGCGCAGCGGGAGTCGGGAGACCCAGTACTTC. It is translated as CSARQRSGSRETQYF.

The chain recombines TRBV14 with TRBJ1-1; D not certain. V was shortened by 3 bases and J by 7 bases, with 6 bases between the two germline ends. The CDR3 consists of 11 residues. Germline V lookup: CDR1 SGHDN, CDR2 FVKESK. The DNA for the CDR3 is TGTGCCAGCAGCCACGGAAGTGAAGCTTTCTTT. It specifies CASSHGSEAFF.

The chain links TRBV29-1 to TRBJ2-7; D is unresolved. The CDR3 consists of 14 residues. The germline V gene has CDR1 SQVTM and CDR2 ANQGSEA. Trimming pared 2 bases from V and 7 bases from J, leaving 18 bases between. Here the CDR3 reads CSVEKDRSYNEQYF. CDR3 coding DNA: TGCAGCGTTGAAAAGGACCGTAGCTACAATGAGCAGTACTTC.

V usage is TRBV5-5 and J usage is TRBJ2-7; 10 nucleotides line up with TRBD1. The V segment lost 1 base and the J segment 5 bases; nucleotides outside the gene matches: 6. The CDR3 totals 15 residues. CDR1 and CDR2 from the germline V gene are SGHKS and YYEKEE (reference sequence). The CDR3: CASSLSVTGGNEQYF. Here the CDR3 DNA reads TGTGCCAGCAGCTTGTCGGTGACAGGGGGCAACGAGCAGTACTTC.

V usage is TRBV12-3 or TRBV12-4 and J usage is TRBJ2-1; D remains ambiguous. This CDR3 comprises 14 residues. The ends were cut back, 10 bases at V and 6 bases at J, with 19 bases in the middle. The CDR3 nucleotides are TGTGCCACCACCCCCACCCTTGGGTCCAATGAGCAGTTCTTC. The encoded protein is CATTPTLGSNEQFF.

The rearrangement joins TRBV9 to TRBJ2-5, with 7 bases identical to TRBD2. The CDR3 has 15 residues. Germline trimming cut 0 bases from V and 4 bases from J; bases unmatched to any gene: 6. Looked up from germline, CDR1 is SGDLS and CDR2 is YYNGEE. The CDR3 DNA follows: TGTGCCAGCAGCGTAGTCGGGGGGAGAGGAGAGACCCAGTACTTC. It is translated as CASSVVGGRGETQYF. Full variable domain (missing parts from reference TRBV9 and TRBJ2-5): DSGVTQTPKHLITATGQRVTLRCSPRSGDLSVYWYQQSLDQGLQFLIQYYNGEERAKGNILERFSAQQFPDLHSELNLSSLELGDSALYFCASSVVGGRGETQYFGPGTRLLVL.

V usage is TRBV15 and J usage is TRBJ2-5; D gene ambiguous. From germline, CDR1 is LNHNV and CDR2 YYDKDF (reference sequence). V gave up 0 bases and J gave up 3 bases, with 11 bases separating them. The CDR3 length is 15 residues. The CDR3 DNA is TGTGCCACCAGCAGAGATACGTGGCTAGAAGAGACCCAGTACTTC. Amino acid sequence: CATSRDTWLEETQYF.

Only a few counts were recorded for this clonotype. The chain's CDR3 is CASSQDSDNGGRDTEAFF. CDR3 DNA: TGCGCCAGCAGCCAAGATTCTGACAACGGGGGCAGGGACACTGAAGCTTTCTTT. This chain joins TRBV4-1 and TRBJ1-1; the D gene is possibly TRBD1 (6 bases). The CDR3 length is 18 residues. Trimming took off 0 bases at V and 3 bases at J, with 20 bases between the two ends. The germline gives CDR1 MGHRA, CDR2 YSYEKL.

The chain recombines TRBV2 with TRBJ1-1; the match to TRBD1 covers 8 bases. The V and J ends lost 11 bases and 1 base, in that order; junction bases with no gene match: 6. The CDR3 is 13 residues long. Germline assignment: CDR1 SNHLY and CDR2 FYNNEI. CDR3 in amino acids: CARGGQGNTEAFF. The DNA of the CDR3 is TGTGCCCGTGGCGGACAGGGGAACACTGAAGCTTTCTTT.

This clonotype was seen many times. The V call is TRBV7-2, the J call TRBJ1-1, with 8 nucleotides matching TRBD1. The CDR3 has 13 amino acids. The V gene's germline CDR1 is SGHTA and CDR2 FQGNSA. V gave up 2 bases and J gave up 5 bases; unmatched junction bases: 1. The CDR3 loop reads CASSLRQGTEAFF. The CDR3 DNA reads TGTGCCAGCAGCTTACGACAGGGGACTGAAGCTTTCTTT.

This clonotype occurred once. The genes are TRBV25-1 and TRBJ2-6; D gene ambiguous. Germline values: CDR1 MGHDK, CDR2 SYGVNS. With 3 bases removed from V and 0 bases from J, the gap between germline ends came to 15 bases. The CDR3 runs to 18 residues. The CDR3 loop reads CASSDSLERSSGANVLTF. The CDR3 nucleotides are TGTGCCAGCAGTGACAGCCTAGAAAGAAGCTCTGGGGCCAACGTCCTGACTTTC. The entire variable domain, with the rest obtained from reference TRBV25-1 and TRBJ2-6, is as follows: EADIYQTPRYLVIGTGKKITLECSQTMGHDKMYWYQQDPGMELHLIHYSYGVNSTEKGDLSSESTVSRIRTEHFPLTLESARPSHTSQYLCASSDSLERSSGANVLTFGAGSRLTVL.

This rearrangement joins TRBV7-2 to TRBJ2-7; maybe TRBD1 (5 bases). The V gene's germline CDR1 is SGHTA and CDR2 FQGNSA. Trimming stripped 5 bases from V and 3 bases from J, with 17 bases between. The CDR3 length is 15 residues. This chain's CDR3 is CASSPLIPGYYEQYF. In nucleotides, the CDR3 is TGTGCCAGCAGCCCTCTCATCCCAGGGTACTACGAGCAGTACTTC. Full variable domain (missing parts from reference TRBV7-2 and TRBJ2-7): GAGVSQSPSNKVTEKGKDVELRCDPISGHTALYWYRQSLGQGLEFLIYFQGNSAPDKSGLPSDRFSAERTGGSVSTLTIQRTQQEDSAVYLCASSPLIPGYYEQYFGPGTRLTVT.

The chain joins TRBV12-2 to TRBJ2-1; the tabulated D call, TRBD2, remains unverified against the DNA. TRBV12-2 is a pseudogene. This CDR3 has 17 amino acids. CDR3 DNA sequence: TGTGCAAGTCGCCCTCAACGTGGCGGGAGCAGTGCCTACGAGCAGTTCTTC. Its protein product is CASRPQRGGSSAYEQFF.

The CDR3 spells CAIRSRGGRSAYNEQFF. Here the CDR3 DNA reads TGTGCCATCAGATCCAGGGGGGGCAGGAGTGCCTACAATGAGCAGTTCTTC. The chain has TRBV10-3 and TRBJ2-1; D is possibly TRBD1 or TRBD2 (7 bases each). The germline V gene encodes CDR1 ENHRY and CDR2 SYGVKD. V lost 6 bases and J 2 bases, leaving 20 bases between the germline ends. This CDR3 contains 17 residues.

Turning to this clonotype: A read error may explain this, as a much larger clone is one base away. It is likely a read error, because the conserved phenylalanine at the end of the CDR3 is missing. The genes are TRBV4-3 and TRBJ1-2, with D unresolved. Germline loops: CDR1 LGHNA, CDR2 YSLEER. Trimming stripped 3 bases from V and 5 bases from J, with 16 bases between. The CDR3 runs to 15 residues. In DNA, the CDR3 is TGCGCCAGCAGCCAGGGCGCGTCCTCGGTGTATGGCTACACCGTC. It specifies CASSQGASSVYGYTV.

The chain links TRBV2 to TRBJ2-1; 10 bases map to TRBD2. Germline V gene lookup returns CDR1 SNHLY and CDR2 FYNNEI. The CDR3 has 15 amino acids. Trimming at V came to 6 bases and at J to 10 bases, leaving 12 bases not matched to a gene. The CDR3 region is CASRPGVAGGIEQFF. The CDR3 DNA sequence: TGTGCCAGCAGACCCGGTGTAGCGGGGGGTATAGAGCAGTTCTTC.

This clonotype was detected a few times. The rearrangement links TRBV7-2 to TRBJ2-7; 8 bases match TRBD2. Germline V gene lookup returns CDR1 SGHTA and CDR2 FQGNSA. This CDR3 has 15 residues. V shed 1 base, J shed 5 bases, and the junction held 7 bases outside the gene matches. CDR3 in amino acids: CASSLVSSGGDEQYF. DNA of the CDR3: TGTGCCAGCAGCTTAGTTTCCAGCGGGGGTGACGAGCAGTACTTC.

The chain recombines TRBV20-1 with TRBJ2-3; 10 bases line up with TRBD2. V gave up 1 base and J gave up 3 bases; unmatched junction bases: 7. CDR1 and CDR2 (germline): DFQATT, SNEGSKA (reference sequence). There are 16 residues in the CDR3. Here the CDR3 DNA reads TGCAGTGCTAGAGTCAGCGGGAGGGCCTTAACAGATACGCAGTATTTT. Protein product: CSARVSGRALTDTQYF.